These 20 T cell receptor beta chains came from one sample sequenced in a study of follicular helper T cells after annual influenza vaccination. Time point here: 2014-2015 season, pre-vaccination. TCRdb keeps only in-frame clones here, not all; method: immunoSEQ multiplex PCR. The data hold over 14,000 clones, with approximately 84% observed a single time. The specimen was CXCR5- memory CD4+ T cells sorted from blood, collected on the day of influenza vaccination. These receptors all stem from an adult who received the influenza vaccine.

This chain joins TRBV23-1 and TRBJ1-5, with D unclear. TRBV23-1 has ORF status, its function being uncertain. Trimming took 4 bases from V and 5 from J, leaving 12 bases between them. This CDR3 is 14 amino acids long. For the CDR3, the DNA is TGCGCCAGCAGTCTGCGCAGCCACTATCAGCCCCAGCATTTT. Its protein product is CASSLRSHYQPQHF.

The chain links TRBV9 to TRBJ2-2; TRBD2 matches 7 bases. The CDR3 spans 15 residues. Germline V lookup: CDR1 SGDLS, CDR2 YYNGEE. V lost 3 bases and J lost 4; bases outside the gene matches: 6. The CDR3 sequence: CASSEGRGGTGELFF. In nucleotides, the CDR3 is TGTGCCAGCAGCGAGGGGAGGGGTGGCACCGGGGAGCTGTTTTTT.

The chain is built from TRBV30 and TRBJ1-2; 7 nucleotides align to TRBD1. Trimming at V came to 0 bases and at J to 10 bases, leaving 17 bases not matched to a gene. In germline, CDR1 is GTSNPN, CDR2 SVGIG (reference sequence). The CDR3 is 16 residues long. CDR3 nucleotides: TGTGCCTGGAGTGTACTCCTATTTGGGCAGGGGGGAGCCTACACCTTC. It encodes CAWSVLLFGQGGAYTF.

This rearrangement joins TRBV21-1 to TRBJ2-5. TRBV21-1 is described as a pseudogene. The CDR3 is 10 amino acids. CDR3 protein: CASMGETQYF. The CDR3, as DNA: TGTGCCAGCATGGGAGAGACCCAGTACTTC.

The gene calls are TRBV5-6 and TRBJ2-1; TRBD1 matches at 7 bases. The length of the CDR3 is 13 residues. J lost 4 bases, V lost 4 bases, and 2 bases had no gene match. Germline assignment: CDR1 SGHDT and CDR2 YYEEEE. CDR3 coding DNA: TGTGCCAGCAGCCGGGACAGATACAATGAGCAGTTCTTC. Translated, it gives CASSRDRYNEQFF.

Here the CDR3 reads CASSPRQSSGNTIYF. CDR3 nucleotides: TGTGCCAGCAGTCCTCGACAAAGCTCTGGAAACACCATATATTTT. This chain joins TRBV7-6 and TRBJ1-3; no firm D call. CDR3 length equals 15 residues. V was pared by 6 bases and J by 0 bases, with 12 bases between. Germline assignment: CDR1 SGHVS and CDR2 FNYEAQ.

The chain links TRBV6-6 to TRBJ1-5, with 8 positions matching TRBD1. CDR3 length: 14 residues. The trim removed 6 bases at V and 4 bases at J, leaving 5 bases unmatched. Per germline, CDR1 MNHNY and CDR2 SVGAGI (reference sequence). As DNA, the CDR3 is TGTGCCAGCAGCTATGGACAGGGAAATCAGCCCCAGCATTTT. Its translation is CASSYGQGNQPQHF.

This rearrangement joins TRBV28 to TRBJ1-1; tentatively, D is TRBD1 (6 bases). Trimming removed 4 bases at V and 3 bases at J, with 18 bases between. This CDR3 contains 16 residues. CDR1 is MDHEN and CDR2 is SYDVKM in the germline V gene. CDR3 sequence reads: CASSSLGANKYTEAFF. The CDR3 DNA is TGTGCCAGCAGTTCGTTGGGGGCGAACAAGTACACTGAAGCTTTCTTT.

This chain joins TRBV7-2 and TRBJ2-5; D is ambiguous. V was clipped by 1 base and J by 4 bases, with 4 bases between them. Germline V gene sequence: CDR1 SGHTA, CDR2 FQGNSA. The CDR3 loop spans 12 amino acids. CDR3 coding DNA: TGTGCCAGCAGCTTAGGTAGAGAGACCCAGTACTTC. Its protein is CASSLGRETQYF.

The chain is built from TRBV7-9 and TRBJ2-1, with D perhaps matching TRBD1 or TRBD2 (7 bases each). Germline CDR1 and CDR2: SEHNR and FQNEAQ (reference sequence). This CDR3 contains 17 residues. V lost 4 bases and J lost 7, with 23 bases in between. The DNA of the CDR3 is TGTGCCAGCAGCTCGCCTCAGGGGGGGGCAAGAGGGAATGAGCAGTTCTTC. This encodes CASSSPQGGARGNEQFF.

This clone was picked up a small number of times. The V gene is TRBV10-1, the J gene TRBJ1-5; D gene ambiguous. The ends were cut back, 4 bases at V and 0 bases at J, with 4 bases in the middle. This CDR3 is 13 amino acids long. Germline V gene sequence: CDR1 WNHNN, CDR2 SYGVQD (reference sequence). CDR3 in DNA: TGCGCCAGCAGTGTCCATAGCAATCAGCCCCAGCATTTT. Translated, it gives CASSVHSNQPQHF.

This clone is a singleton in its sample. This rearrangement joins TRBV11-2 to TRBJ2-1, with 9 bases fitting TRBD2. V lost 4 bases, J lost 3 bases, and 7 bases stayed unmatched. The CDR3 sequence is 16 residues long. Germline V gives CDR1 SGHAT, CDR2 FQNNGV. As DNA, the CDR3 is TGTGCCAGCAGCTCATACCGACTAGCGGACTACAATGAGCAGTTCTTC. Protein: CASSSYRLADYNEQFF.

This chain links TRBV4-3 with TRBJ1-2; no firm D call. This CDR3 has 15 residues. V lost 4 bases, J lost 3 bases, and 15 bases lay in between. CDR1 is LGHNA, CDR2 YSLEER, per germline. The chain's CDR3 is CASSLLYPLYYGYTF. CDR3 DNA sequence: TGCGCCAGCAGCCTCCTCTACCCTTTATACTATGGCTACACCTTC.

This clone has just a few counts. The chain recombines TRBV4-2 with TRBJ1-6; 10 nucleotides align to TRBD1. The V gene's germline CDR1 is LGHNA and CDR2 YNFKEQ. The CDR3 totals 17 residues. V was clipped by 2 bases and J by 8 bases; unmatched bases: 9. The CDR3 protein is CASSQMSGQGWDSPLHF. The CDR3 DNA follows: TGTGCCAGCAGCCAAATGTCGGGACAGGGGTGGGATTCACCCCTCCACTTT.

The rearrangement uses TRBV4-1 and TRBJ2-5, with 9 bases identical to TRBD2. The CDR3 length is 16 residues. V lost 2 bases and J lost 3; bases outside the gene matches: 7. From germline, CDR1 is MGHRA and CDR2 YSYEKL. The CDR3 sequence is CASSQPGLAKEETQYF. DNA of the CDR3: TGCGCCAGCAGCCAACCGGGACTAGCCAAAGAAGAGACCCAGTACTTC.

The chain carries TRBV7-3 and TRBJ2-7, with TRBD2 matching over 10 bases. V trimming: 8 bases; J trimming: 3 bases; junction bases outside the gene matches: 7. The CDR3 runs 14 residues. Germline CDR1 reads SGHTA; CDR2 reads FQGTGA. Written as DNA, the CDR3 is TGTGCCAGCTTCATCGGACTAGCGGTCTACGAGCAGTACTTC. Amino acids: CASFIGLAVYEQYF.

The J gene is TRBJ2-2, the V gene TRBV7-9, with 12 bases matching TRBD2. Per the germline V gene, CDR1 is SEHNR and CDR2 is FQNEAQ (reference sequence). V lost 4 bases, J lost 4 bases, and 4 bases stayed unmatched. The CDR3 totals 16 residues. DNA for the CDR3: TGTGCCAGCAGCTCCGGACTAGCGGGGAGCACCGGGGAGCTGTTTTTT. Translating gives CASSSGLAGSTGELFF. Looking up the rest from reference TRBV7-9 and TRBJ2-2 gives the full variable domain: DTGVSQNPRHKITKRGQNVTFRCDPISEHNRLYWYRQTLGQGPEFLTYFQNEAQLEKSRLLSDRFSAERPKGSFSTLEIQRTEQGDSAMYLCASSSGLAGSTGELFFGEGSRLTVL.

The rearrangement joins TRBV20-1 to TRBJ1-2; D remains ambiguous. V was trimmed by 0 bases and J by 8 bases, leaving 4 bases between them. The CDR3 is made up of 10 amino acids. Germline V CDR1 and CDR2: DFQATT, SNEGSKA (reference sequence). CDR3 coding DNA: TGCAGTGCTAGAGACCGAGGCTACACCTTC. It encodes CSARDRGYTF.

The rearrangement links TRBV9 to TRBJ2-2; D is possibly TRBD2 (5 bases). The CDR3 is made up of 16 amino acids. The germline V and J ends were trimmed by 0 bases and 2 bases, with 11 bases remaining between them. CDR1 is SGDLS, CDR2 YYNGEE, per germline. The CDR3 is CASSVGGGLNTGELFF. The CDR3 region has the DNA TGTGCCAGCAGCGTAGGAGGCGGGTTAAACACCGGGGAGCTGTTTTTT.

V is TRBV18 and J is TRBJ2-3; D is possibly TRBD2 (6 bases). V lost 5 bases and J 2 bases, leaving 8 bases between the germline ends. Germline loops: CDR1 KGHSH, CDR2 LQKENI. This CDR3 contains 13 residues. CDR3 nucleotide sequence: TGTGCCAGCTCAAGGCGGGACACAGATACGCAGTATTTT. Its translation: CASSRRDTDTQYF.